This T cell receptor beta chain was observed in a study of cytomegalovirus exposure and HLA in healthy donors. The V gene end was trimmed by 5 bases and the J gene end by 8 bases; junction bases not matched to a gene: 10. The length of the CDR3 is 15 residues. From germline, CDR1 is LNHDA and CDR2 SQIVND (reference sequence). The PCR made use of 60 Vbeta and 13 Jbeta primers. Libraries were prepared by immunoSEQ multiplex PCR; TCRdb keeps only in-frame clonotypes and omits some of them. Of under 250,000 clones listed, 85% are singletons. Input material: PBMCs. The TCR originated in a woman between 50 and 59 years old in good health and CMV-seronegative. The V and J genes are TRBV19 and TRBJ2-1; 9 bases agree with TRBD1. CDR3 sequence reads: CASSLPGQGSDEQFF. In DNA, the CDR3 is TGTGCCAGTAGTCTCCCGGGACAGGGCTCCGATGAGCAGTTCTTC.